A single sample gave rise to the 12 T cell receptor beta chains below, sequenced in a study of T cells in Graves' hyperthyroidism and ophthalmopathy. TCR beta CDR3 sequences were amplified from RNA transcripts. The TCR CDR3 was amplified in a first-round RT-PCR using the HTBI primer set. TCRdb re-called the multiplex PCR reads through MiXCR, storing one row per CDR3 protein. The sample holds a few hundred thousand distinct CDR3 sequences, around 42% seen once. Material for sequencing was peripheral blood or thyroid tissue (not recorded which). These receptors all stem from a woman between 18 and 30 years old with Graves' hyperthyroidism.

The chain recombines TRBV15 with TRBJ2-3, with D unclear. The CDR3 totals 12 residues. Trimming took off 1 base at V and 5 bases at J, with 4 bases between the two ends. CDR1 and CDR2 (germline): LNHNV, YYDKDF (reference sequence). The CDR3, as DNA: TGTGCCACCAGCAGAGGGATAGATACGCAGTATTTT. This translates into CATSRGIDTQYF.

Only one count was recorded for this clonotype. CDR3 in DNA: TGTGCCAGCAGCTTCGGACTGTTTTTT. Its protein is CASSFGLFF. The chain links TRBV7-2 to TRBJ1-4; no firm D call. CDR3 length equals 9 residues. V lost 3 bases and J 13 bases, leaving 3 bases between the germline ends. Germline CDR1 is SGHTA and CDR2 is FQGNSA.

Here the CDR3 DNA reads TGCAGCGTTGGTCGACAGGGGCGGGGCCAGTACTTC. Residues: CSVGRQGRGQYF. The genes are TRBV29-1 and TRBJ2-5, with 8 bases aligning to TRBD1. The germline CDR1 and CDR2 sequences are SQVTM and ANQGSEA. V gave up 4 bases and J gave up 10 bases; unmatched junction bases: 8. The CDR3 runs 12 residues.

This clonotype has at least ten counts. The chain joins TRBV29-1 to TRBJ1-1; D is possibly TRBD1 (5 bases). The V gene lost 5 bases and the J gene lost 4 bases, with 14 bases spanning the gap. Germline lookup yields CDR1 SQVTM and CDR2 ANQGSEA. There are 13 residues in the CDR3. The DNA of the CDR3 is TGCAGCGTTTTCCCAGGGTTGGGCACTGAAGCTTTCTTT. As protein: CSVFPGLGTEAFF.

The sample holds many counts of this clonotype. This rearrangement joins TRBV20-1 to TRBJ1-1; D may be TRBD1 (6 bases). CDR1 DFQATT and CDR2 SNEGSKA come from the germline V gene (reference sequence). The CDR3 totals 12 residues. The CDR3 region has the DNA TGCAGCGCCAGGACAGCCAACACTGAAGCTTTCTTT. Amino acid sequence: CSARTANTEAFF.

This clonotype was detected a few times. This sequence joins TRBV9 and TRBJ2-5, with 9 bases lining up with TRBD1. Looked up from germline, CDR1 is SGDLS and CDR2 is YYNGEE. The CDR3 totals 16 residues. Trimming cost V 2 bases and J 5 bases; bases outside gene matches: 10. The CDR3 coding sequence is TGTGCCAGCAGCGTTGGGACAGGGCTCGGAGGGGAGACCCAGTACTTC. It encodes CASSVGTGLGGETQYF.

The V call is TRBV29-1, the J call TRBJ1-4, with a weak D call TRBD1 (5 bases). Trimming pared 6 bases from V and 3 bases from J, leaving 20 bases between. CDR1 is SQVTM, CDR2 ANQGSEA, per germline. The CDR3 sequence is 16 residues long. DNA for the CDR3: TGCAGCGTACCAACCCAAGGCAGGGCGGCTAATGAAAAACTGTTTTTT. Protein product: CSVPTQGRAANEKLFF.

J is TRBJ1-1 and V is TRBV6-5; no firm D call. Germline CDR1 reads MNHEY; CDR2 reads SVGAGI. Between the trimmed V and J ends, which lost 0 bases and 2 bases, there was a span of 10 bases. This CDR3 region has 15 residues. CDR3: CASSYSIWGNTEAFF. CDR3 nucleotides: TGTGCCAGCAGTTACTCGATTTGGGGAAACACTGAAGCTTTCTTT.

This clonotype was detected a few times. V gene TRBV5-6 combines with J gene TRBJ1-4; D is unclear. Germline V CDR1 and CDR2: SGHDT, YYEEEE. The ends were cut back, 1 base at V and 6 bases at J, with 19 bases in the middle. This CDR3 spans 17 amino acids. The CDR3 loop is CASSLFVPSPNDEKLFF. The CDR3 nucleotides read TGTGCCAGCAGCTTGTTTGTGCCTTCCCCTAATGATGAAAAACTGTTTTTT.

Of note for this clonotype: Its ends do not fully match the called genes, so a read error is possible. The chain employs TRBV10-3 and TRBJ1-3; no clear D. This CDR3 is 12 amino acids long. Germline CDR1 and CDR2: ENHRY and SYGVKD. The DNA of the CDR3 is TGTGCCAGCAGTTCGGACGGAAACACCATATATTTT. It is translated as CASSSDGNTIYF.

The gene calls are TRBV2 and TRBJ1-1; D gene unclear. The germline gives CDR1 SNHLY, CDR2 FYNNEI. The CDR3 extends over 13 amino acids. The V end was cut by 4 bases, the J end by 0 bases, with 6 bases between. The CDR3 here is CASSARLNTEAFF. In DNA form, the CDR3 reads TGTGCCAGCAGTGCCCGTCTGAACACTGAAGCTTTCTTT.

The rearrangement uses TRBV7-2 and TRBJ2-7, with 14 bases aligning to TRBD2. J gave up 4 bases and V 4 bases, and 6 bases lay outside the gene matches. Per the germline V gene, CDR1 is SGHTA and CDR2 is FQGNSA. CDR3 length: 16 residues. The CDR3 region is CASSSEGLAGAYEQYF. CDR3 nucleotide sequence: TGTGCCAGCAGCTCAGAGGGACTAGCGGGGGCGTACGAGCAGTACTTC.